This TCR beta chain emerged from a study of cytotoxic CD8 clonotypes in ibrutinib-treated CLL. This CDR3 has 15 residues. The germline V and J ends were trimmed by 1 base and 5 bases, with 14 bases remaining between them. Germline CDR1 and CDR2: MNHEY and SVGAGI. Sequenced by immunoSEQ multiplex PCR; TCRdb stores in-frame clones only, minus some. In the table there are approximately 60,000 clones, around 60% of which are singletons. Sequencing used PBMCs, obtained after 24 months of ibrutinib treatment. The source of this sequence is a human donor with chronic lymphocytic leukemia. The chain employs TRBV6-5 and TRBJ2-5, with D possibly called TRBD1 or TRBD2 (6 bases each). The CDR3 loop reads CASSYLAPGAETQYF. In nucleotides, the CDR3 is TGTGCCAGCAGTTACTTGGCGCCGGGGGCCGAGACCCAGTACTTC.